This T cell receptor (beta chain) appears in the sequencing data of a study of beta chain features in type 1 diabetes. Broader study findings: Lower insertion and higher deletion counts appeared at VDJ junctions in type 1 diabetes patients.

Details on this clone: The antigen is unknown.

cDNA synthesis used the whole RNA isolate, giving expressed TCRB sequences. Profiling relied on immunoSEQ multiplex PCR, and the TCRdb table lists in-frame clones only, not all of them. In the table there are around 450,000 clones, about 10% of which are singletons. Sorting of CD4+ naive, central memory, regulatory and stem cell-like memory cells was performed via CD45RO/CCR7/CD25/CD127/CD95/CD27. The receptor was derived from a woman younger than 35 in good health. The sequencing input was naive CD4+ T cells from blood.

The CDR3 reads CASSQLWVVLAGEEWYNEQFF. CDR3 DNA: TGTGCCAGCAGCCAACTGTGGGTTGTACTAGCGGGAGAGGAATGGTACAATGAGCAGTTCTTC. The chain employs TRBV7-4 and TRBJ2-1; 11 nucleotides align to TRBD2. This CDR3 comprises 21 residues. V lost 5 bases, J lost 4 bases, and 22 bases stayed unmatched. Germline-derived CDR1 and CDR2 are SGHVT and SQSDAQ.